The next 20 T cell receptor beta chains were all read from a single sample in a study of blood T cell repertoires in COVID-19. The repertoire was sequenced with immunoSEQ multiplex PCR; TCRdb's copy has only in-frame clones and lacks some. The sample yields around 290,000 clones, approximately 86% seen once. Specimen: PBMCs or T cells enriched from blood (not recorded which). The receptors come from a woman aged 18-30 years who had recovered from COVID-19.

J is TRBJ1-2 and V is TRBV27; TRBD1 matches 7 bases. The germline gives CDR1 MNHEY, CDR2 SMNVEV (reference sequence). Unmatched junction bases numbered 11, after V lost 6 bases and J lost 7 bases. The CDR3 length is 14 residues. As DNA, the CDR3 is TGTGCCAGCAGGCCCGGGACAGTAGGGGCTGGCTACACCTTC. Encoded protein: CASRPGTVGAGYTF.

The chain links TRBV28 to TRBJ1-4; no reliable D call. Germline V gives CDR1 MDHEN, CDR2 SYDVKM. V was pared by 3 bases and J by 0 bases, with 8 bases between. The CDR3 covers 15 residues. The CDR3 region has the DNA TGTGCCAGCAGTTTTTTGGCAACAACTAATGAAAAACTGTTTTTT. Encoded protein: CASSFLATTNEKLFF.

The chain has TRBV29-1 and TRBJ1-1, with 7 bases aligning to TRBD1. Germline CDR1 reads SQVTM; CDR2 reads ANQGSEA. The CDR3 sequence is 14 residues long. Trimming cost V 5 bases and J 1 base; bases outside gene matches: 7. This CDR3 is CSVTTGQQNTEAFF. The CDR3 region has the DNA TGCAGCGTTACCACGGGACAGCAGAACACTGAAGCTTTCTTT.

The J gene is TRBJ1-6, the V gene TRBV11-3; D is undetermined. The CDR3 consists of 13 residues. Trimming cost V 5 bases and J 6 bases, with 8 bases left between them. Germline V gene sequence: CDR1 SGHNT, CDR2 YENEEA. The CDR3 is CASSKAGNSPLHF. The CDR3 coding sequence is TGTGCCAGCAGCAAAGCGGGTAATTCACCCCTCCACTTT.

The rearrangement joins TRBV4-1 to TRBJ2-7; the D is unclear. The CDR3 has 12 residues. CDR1 and CDR2 (germline): MGHRA, YSYEKL. Between the trimmed V and J ends, which lost 0 bases and 6 bases, there was a span of 6 bases. CDR3 DNA: TGCGCCAGCAGCCAAGACGGTGGCGAGCAGTACTTC. Protein product: CASSQDGGEQYF.

V gene TRBV11-2 combines with J gene TRBJ2-1; TRBD2 matches at 11 bases. The CDR3 loop spans 15 amino acids. Germline CDR1 SGHAT, CDR2 FQNNGV. The J segment lost 4 bases and the V segment lost 3 bases, leaving 2 bases of the junction unmatched. CDR3 in amino acids: CASSLGLAAYNEQFF. The CDR3, as DNA: TGTGCCAGCAGCTTGGGACTAGCGGCGTACAATGAGCAGTTCTTC.

A single count supports this clone. DNA of the CDR3: TGTGCCAGCAGCAGAAGGGGGCGCAGGGACAGGATCCCCAATCAGCCCCAGCATTTT. This encodes CASSRRGRRDRIPNQPQHF. The chain couples TRBV21-1 to TRBJ1-5; the D call in the table, TRBD1, was not verified against the DNA. TRBV21-1 is a pseudogene locus. This CDR3 has 19 amino acids.

V and J are TRBV3-1 (or the pseudogene TRBV3-2) and TRBJ2-3, with TRBD2 matching 11 bases. Looked up from germline, CDR1 is LGHDT and CDR2 is YNNKEL (reference sequence). The CDR3 loop spans 18 amino acids. J was trimmed by 2 bases and V by 4 bases; bases with no gene match: 11. The CDR3 reads CASSPQLGLAASTDTQYF. CDR3 bases: TGTGCCAGCAGCCCACAACTGGGACTAGCGGCGTCCACAGATACGCAGTATTTT.

V gene TRBV5-1 combines with J gene TRBJ2-5, with 7 bases that match TRBD1. Unmatched junction bases numbered 4, after V lost 5 bases and J lost 0 bases. In germline, CDR1 is SGHRS, CDR2 YFSETQ. This CDR3 contains 14 residues. The CDR3 DNA sequence: TGCGCCAGCAGACGGACAGGCGACCAAGAGACCCAGTACTTC. Translated: CASRRTGDQETQYF.

The gene calls are TRBV7-9 and TRBJ1-5; possibly TRBD1 for D (5 bases). Per the germline V gene, CDR1 is SEHNR and CDR2 is FQNEAQ (reference sequence). CDR3 length: 15 residues. V lost 5 bases, J lost 2 bases, and 13 bases lay in between. DNA of the CDR3: TGTGCCAGCAGCCGGGGAGGGGCGGGCAATCAGCCCCAGCATTTT. Protein product: CASSRGGAGNQPQHF.

The rearrangement uses TRBV2 and TRBJ1-5; TRBD1 matches at 8 bases. With V trimmed by 6 bases and J by 6 bases, 7 bases remained unmatched. This CDR3 has 14 residues. Germline CDR1 reads SNHLY; CDR2 reads FYNNEI. For the CDR3, the DNA is TGTGCCAGCAGCGGACAGGGTATTAGTCAGCCCCAGCATTTT. Translated, it gives CASSGQGISQPQHF.

The V gene is TRBV2, the J gene TRBJ2-5, with a tentative D call TRBD1 (5 bases). This CDR3 contains 14 residues. V lost 6 bases and J 4 bases, leaving 15 bases between the germline ends. Per germline, CDR1 SNHLY and CDR2 FYNNEI. CDR3 coding DNA: TGTGCCAGCAGCCTAGACAGAGCTCCAGAGACCCAGTACTTC. Amino acids: CASSLDRAPETQYF.

V gene TRBV18 combines with J gene TRBJ2-7, with 7 bases aligning to TRBD1. Germline values: CDR1 KGHSH, CDR2 LQKENI. The CDR3 is 13 amino acids. V dropped 6 bases and J dropped 2; count of bases not matched to a gene: 4. CDR3 sequence: CASSVTGAYEQYF. The CDR3 DNA follows: TGTGCCAGCTCCGTTACAGGGGCCTACGAGCAGTACTTC.

CDR3 sequence: CASSLSWHRETQYF. CDR3 bases: TGTGCCAGCAGTTTATCGTGGCACCGAGAGACCCAGTACTTC. The chain uses TRBV27 and TRBJ2-5; no definite D call. Germline CDR1 and CDR2: MNHEY and SMNVEV (reference sequence). V was clipped by 0 bases and J by 4 bases, with 9 bases between them. The CDR3 runs to 14 residues.

The J gene is TRBJ1-1, the V gene TRBV10-1, with D unresolved. Looked up from germline, CDR1 is WNHNN and CDR2 is SYGVQD (reference sequence). The CDR3 has 13 residues. Trimming took off 3 bases at V and 0 bases at J, with 5 bases between the two ends. Written as DNA, the CDR3 is TGCGCCAGCAGTGACACAGTGAACACTGAAGCTTTCTTT. This codes for CASSDTVNTEAFF.

V is TRBV7-8 and J is TRBJ1-5; no definite D call. The CDR3 sequence is 13 residues long. V lost 3 bases and J lost 7, with 10 bases in between. CDR1 SGHVS and CDR2 FQNEAQ come from the germline V gene. The CDR3 DNA reads as TGTGCCAGCAGCTTCTTCGGGAACCAGCCCCAGCATTTT. Translation: CASSFFGNQPQHF. Full variable domain (remainder filled in from reference TRBV7-8 and TRBJ1-5): GAGVSQSPRYKVAKRGQDVALRCDPISGHVSLFWYQQALGQGPEFLTYFQNEAQLDKSGLPSDRFFAERPEGSVSTLKIQRTQQEDSAVYLCASSFFGNQPQHFGDGTRLSIL.

The CDR3 bases are TGCAGTGCTAGTGGCCTGGACAGGAGCTACGAGCAGTACTTC. This gives the protein CSASGLDRSYEQYF. The rearrangement links TRBV20-1 to TRBJ2-7; 7 bases are a match to TRBD1. With V trimmed by 3 bases and J by 3 bases, 8 bases remained unmatched. Per germline, CDR1 DFQATT and CDR2 SNEGSKA (reference sequence). The CDR3 is made up of 14 amino acids.

V usage is TRBV27 and J usage is TRBJ1-6; D gene uncertain. Trimming stripped 7 bases from V and 10 bases from J, with 17 bases between. The V gene's germline CDR1 is MNHEY and CDR2 SMNVEV (reference sequence). The length of the CDR3 is 14 residues. The CDR3 DNA reads as TGTGCCAGCACCTGGACCCCGGGAGGCTCACCCCTCCACTTT. Its translation is CASTWTPGGSPLHF.

The chain combines TRBV25-1 with TRBJ1-5, with TRBD1 identical over 7 bases. The V segment lost 5 bases and the J segment 6 bases; nucleotides outside the gene matches: 4. The CDR3 consists of 13 residues. Germline values: CDR1 MGHDK, CDR2 SYGVNS. CDR3 protein: CASSPAGGQPQHF. CDR3 nucleotide sequence: TGTGCCAGCAGTCCGGCAGGGGGTCAGCCCCAGCATTTT.

V is TRBV5-5 and J is TRBJ1-5; D may be TRBD1 (6 bases). The CDR3 sequence is 14 residues long. Germline V gene lookup returns CDR1 SGHKS and CDR2 YYEKEE (reference sequence). V was shortened by 4 bases and J by 3 bases, with 11 bases between the two germline ends. The CDR3 DNA follows: TGTGCCAGCAGCGCAGGACAGCTCAATCAGCCCCAGCATTTT. Its translation: CASSAGQLNQPQHF. The whole variable domain, filled in from reference TRBV5-5 and TRBJ1-5, reads DAGVTQSPTHLIKTRGQQVTLRCSPISGHKSVSWYQQVLGQGPQFIFQYYEKEERGRGNFPDRFSARQFPNYSSELNVNALLLGDSALYLCASSAGQLNQPQHFGDGTRLSIL.